This TCR beta chain was identified in a study of blood T cell repertoires in COVID-19. In the study overall: T cells, B-cell-depleted T cells, or PBMCs supplied cDNA or gDNA.

Authors' analysis steps: From reference gene primer amplification, estimates of nucleated cell counts were derived. The assay was immunoSEQ multiplex PCR, and TCRdb's table has in-frame clones only and misses some. V and J calls and clone size follow that table, whereas D and trimming were derived from the DNA. The sample contains more than 100,000 clones, roughly 88% of which appear only once. The CDR3 loop spans 18 amino acids. Trimming at V came to 0 bases and at J to 1 base, leaving 11 bases not matched to a gene. The V gene's germline CDR1 is LGHDT and CDR2 YNNKEL (reference sequence). J is TRBJ1-2 and V is TRBV3-1 (or the pseudogene TRBV3-2); the match to TRBD1 covers 7 bases. Input material: peripheral blood. The clonotype comes from a man in his sixties or seventies with active COVID-19. The CDR3 spells CASSQEGTVRLDNYGYTF. The CDR3 nucleotides read TGTGCCAGCAGCCAAGAAGGGACAGTCCGCCTCGATAACTATGGCTACACCTTC.